The present TCR beta chain was sequenced within a study of CD8+ T cells in alopecia areata. Extracted from the samples, RNA was reverse transcribed into cDNA to serve as the sequencing template. Clones were sequenced by immunoSEQ multiplex PCR, and TCRdb holds only the in-frame ones, with some missing. The top ten hold 0.91% of the sample, which has just over 150,000 clones, just over 65% seen once. Noted treatment: oral pan-JAK inhibitor, 5-10 mg twice daily. A few counts support this clone. V was trimmed by 8 bases and J by 0 bases, leaving 13 bases between them. Germline V gene lookup returns CDR1 LNHDA and CDR2 SQIVND (reference sequence). The CDR3 extends over 14 amino acids.

V and J are TRBV19 and TRBJ1-1; TRBD1 might be the D (5 bases). The receptor comes from a human donor with alopecia areata. The specimen comprised CD4+ T cells sorted from blood, sampled at week 4, from a patient treated with tofacitinib. CDR3 in amino acids: CASFDRPMNTEAFF. Written as DNA, the CDR3 is TGTGCCAGTTTCGACAGACCCATGAACACTGAAGCTTTCTTT.